The 24 T cell receptor beta chains listed next were all sequenced from one sample in a study of OX40 agonist ivuxolimab in advanced cancers. Repertoires were generated with immunoSEQ multiplex PCR, while TCRdb's copy carries only in-frame clones and drops some. The sample records about 21,000 clones, around 80% being singletons. The source was CD4+ or CD8+ T cells sorted from blood, collected in a trial of the OX40 agonist ivuxolimab. The receptors derive from an adult with an advanced solid tumor such as melanoma, head and neck, liver or kidney cancer.

The chain recombines TRBV5-4 with TRBJ2-1; perhaps TRBD2 as D (5 bases). Germline CDR1 SGHNT, CDR2 YYREEE (reference sequence). CDR3 length equals 13 residues. V shed 4 bases and J shed 6 bases, with 11 bases lying between them. CDR3 coding DNA: TGTGCCAGCAGCCTCTGGGAGCGCAATGAGCAGTTCTTC. Amino acid sequence: CASSLWERNEQFF.

The chain carries TRBV6-1 and TRBJ2-1, with D unclear. Trimming stripped 3 bases from V and 0 bases from J, with 12 bases between. The CDR3 runs to 16 residues. Germline values: CDR1 MNHNS, CDR2 SASEGT. The CDR3 sequence is CASSDLLPSSYNEQFF. CDR3 coding DNA: TGTGCCAGCAGTGACCTCCTACCCAGCTCCTACAATGAGCAGTTCTTC.

By frequency in the sample, this clone is medium-sized (0.01 to 0.1%). This chain uses TRBV7-9 with TRBJ2-7; no clear D. This CDR3 is 13 amino acids long. Germline CDR1 SEHNR, CDR2 FQNEAQ (reference sequence). The V end was cut by 7 bases, the J end by 0 bases, with 10 bases between. The chain's CDR3 is CASKEGDSYEQYF. Here the CDR3 DNA reads TGTGCCAGCAAGGAAGGCGACTCCTACGAGCAGTACTTC.

This clone has only one observation. One end of the junction varies from germline; a read error may be responsible. The V and J genes are TRBV19 and TRBJ1-5; maybe TRBD1 (5 bases). Germline assignment: CDR1 LNHDA and CDR2 SQIVND (reference sequence). This CDR3 spans 19 amino acids. The CDR3 coding sequence is TGTGCCAGTAGTATCGGTGCCGGGACGGATAGCCCTTACAATCAGTCCCAGCATTTT. Translating it yields CASSIGAGTDSPYNQSQHF. Together with reference TRBV19 and TRBJ1-5, the CDR3 gives the full variable domain: DGGITQSPKYLFRKEGQNVTLSCEQNLNHDAMYWYRQDPGQGLRLIYYSQIVNDFQKGDIAEGYSVSREKKESFPLTVTSAQKNPTAFYLCASSIGAGTDSPYNQSQHFGDGTRLSIL.

This sequence joins TRBV5-4 and TRBJ1-2; D not certain. V gave up 4 bases and J gave up 7 bases, with 14 bases separating them. The CDR3 consists of 13 residues. CDR1 and CDR2 (germline): SGHNT, YYREEE (reference sequence). This chain's CDR3 is CASSPAPEGGYTF. In DNA form, the CDR3 reads TGTGCCAGCAGCCCGGCCCCGGAGGGTGGCTACACCTTC.

The chain uses TRBV25-1 and TRBJ2-5; D possibly matches TRBD1 or TRBD2 (6 bases each). V lost 2 bases, J lost 5 bases, and 18 bases lay in between. This CDR3 is built from 16 residues. Germline values: CDR1 MGHDK, CDR2 SYGVNS. The CDR3 loop is CASSEGRGPAGETQYF. The CDR3 bases are TGTGCCAGCAGTGAAGGCAGGGGCCCTGCGGGGGAGACCCAGTACTTC.

The V and J genes are TRBV4-2 and TRBJ2-3, with 8 bases matching TRBD2. This CDR3 has 16 amino acids. V was clipped by 0 bases and J by 3 bases; unmatched bases: 5. Germline CDR1 reads LGHNA; CDR2 reads YNFKEQ. CDR3 sequence (DNA): TGTGCCAGCAGCCAAGAGGACGGGAGGGGGACAGATACGCAGTATTTT. It encodes CASSQEDGRGTDTQYF.

The chain links TRBV19 to TRBJ1-5; TRBD1 is a possible D gene (6 bases). The CDR3 runs to 15 residues. In germline, CDR1 is LNHDA, CDR2 SQIVND (reference sequence). V was shortened by 7 bases and J by 4 bases, with 17 bases between the two germline ends. The chain's CDR3 is CASTLSGGGNQPQHF. CDR3 coding DNA: TGTGCCAGTACCCTTAGCGGAGGGGGGAATCAGCCCCAGCATTTT.

The chain combines TRBV27 with TRBJ1-3; no clear D gene. Germline-derived CDR1 and CDR2 are MNHEY and SMNVEV (reference sequence). The CDR3 covers 14 residues. Trimming stripped 3 bases from V and 2 bases from J, with 8 bases between. The CDR3 DNA reads TGTGCCAGCAGTTTGAGAGGGACTGGAAACACCATATATTTT. As protein: CASSLRGTGNTIYF.

The chain is built from TRBV4-1 and TRBJ1-2; D ambiguous. The germline gives CDR1 MGHRA, CDR2 YSYEKL. Trimming took off 1 base at V and 4 bases at J, with 10 bases between the two ends. There are 14 residues in the CDR3. Here the CDR3 DNA reads TGCGCCAGCAGCCAAGTTGGGTTTTTCTATGGCTACACCTTC. Its protein is CASSQVGFFYGYTF.

This clone showed up just once. This rearrangement joins TRBV15 to TRBJ2-7; 7 bases agree with TRBD2. The CDR3 is made up of 15 amino acids. V gave up 5 bases and J gave up 6 bases; unmatched junction bases: 13. CDR1 and CDR2 (germline): LNHNV, YYDKDF (reference sequence). CDR3 region: CATSPTRRGEVEQYF. The CDR3 DNA sequence: TGTGCCACCAGCCCAACCAGACGGGGGGAGGTCGAGCAGTACTTC.

The chain is built from TRBV6-5 and TRBJ1-6, with a possible D match to TRBD1 (6 bases). The germline CDR1 and CDR2 sequences are MNHEY and SVGAGI. The CDR3 runs to 15 residues. Trimming stripped 4 bases from V and 4 bases from J, with 11 bases between. The CDR3 reads CASSSRQVYNSPLHF. The DNA of the CDR3 is TGTGCCAGCAGTTCTCGACAGGTTTATAATTCACCCCTCCACTTT.

V usage is TRBV5-6 and J usage is TRBJ1-5; TRBD1 might be the D (6 bases). The CDR3 extends over 16 amino acids. Germline CDR1 reads SGHDT; CDR2 reads YYEEEE. The V end was cut by 3 bases, the J end by 3 bases, with 16 bases between. Written as DNA, the CDR3 is TGTGCCAGCAGCTCTGGACAGCGTAGCAACAATCAGCCCCAGCATTTT. Encoded protein: CASSSGQRSNNQPQHF.

Points on this clone: A junction boundary mismatches the germline segment, possibly from a read error. The chain links TRBV4-1 to TRBJ1-2, with D perhaps TRBD1 (5 bases). The CDR3 is 14 residues long. The germline V gene has CDR1 MGHRA and CDR2 YSYEKL. The CDR3 DNA reads as TGCACCAGCAGCTTCACCGGGACGGTTTATGGCTACACCTTC. Amino acids: CTSSFTGTVYGYTF.

The CDR3 spells CASSLGRWGEARYEQYF. CDR3 bases: TGTGCCAGCAGCCTAGGTCGGTGGGGGGAGGCCCGCTACGAGCAGTACTTC. This chain joins TRBV14 and TRBJ2-7; maybe TRBD2 (6 bases). Germline V lookup: CDR1 SGHDN, CDR2 FVKESK. The CDR3 is 17 amino acids. V was clipped by 4 bases and J by 3 bases, with 22 bases between them.

V is TRBV6-5 and J is TRBJ1-2; 7 bases are shared with TRBD1. After removal of 6 bases from V and 4 bases from J, the junction contained 11 bases not matched to a gene. The CDR3 covers 15 residues. Germline V lookup: CDR1 MNHEY, CDR2 SVGAGI. The CDR3 DNA reads TGTGCCAGCAGCCCGACCCCTGACAGGGCCTATGGCTACACCTTC. Protein sequence: CASSPTPDRAYGYTF.

This clone was seen only a few times. The chain links TRBV6-5 to TRBJ1-2, with D perhaps TRBD1 (6 bases). The CDR3 loop spans 16 amino acids. Germline CDR1 is MNHEY and CDR2 is SVGAGI. Trimming cost V 0 bases and J 3 bases, with 14 bases left between them. The CDR3 is CASSYSGGGGHYGYTF. The CDR3 bases are TGTGCCAGCAGTTACTCCGGGGGGGGCGGACACTATGGCTACACCTTC.

This clone was observed a few times. The rearrangement uses TRBV19 and TRBJ2-1; TRBD1 matches at 8 bases. V dropped 3 bases and J dropped 7; count of bases not matched to a gene: 2. The CDR3 covers 13 residues. Germline V CDR1 and CDR2: LNHDA, SQIVND (reference sequence). CDR3 loop: CASSMTGANEQFF. CDR3 in DNA: TGTGCCAGTAGTATGACAGGGGCAAATGAGCAGTTCTTC.

In this sample, this clone turned up a few times. V gene TRBV6-6 combines with J gene TRBJ2-1; D possibly corresponds to TRBD2 (5 bases). V was shortened by 6 bases and J by 10 bases, with 22 bases between the two germline ends. This CDR3 is 15 amino acids long. Germline V gene sequence: CDR1 MNHNY, CDR2 SVGAGI (reference sequence). CDR3 amino acids: CASRAGRGQSNEQFF. DNA for the CDR3: TGTGCCAGCAGGGCCGGGCGCGGGCAGTCAAACGAGCAGTTCTTC.

The chain combines TRBV9 with TRBJ2-7, with 7 bases aligning to TRBD2. J lost 2 bases, V lost 4 bases, and 12 bases had no gene match. This CDR3 is built from 16 residues. Looked up from germline, CDR1 is SGDLS and CDR2 is YYNGEE. CDR3 sequence: CASSRPGGDSPYEQYF. CDR3 in DNA: TGTGCCAGCAGCCGTCCGGGGGGAGACAGCCCCTACGAGCAGTACTTC.

This clone was observed a handful of times. The rearrangement joins TRBV4-1 to TRBJ1-2; D is undetermined. Germline values: CDR1 MGHRA, CDR2 YSYEKL. The length of the CDR3 is 13 residues. Trimming pared 0 bases from V and 4 bases from J, leaving 6 bases between. CDR3 sequence (DNA): TGCGCCAGCAGCCAAGATCGCGGCTATGGCTACACCTTC. This gives the protein CASSQDRGYGYTF.

V gene TRBV10-1 combines with J gene TRBJ2-5, with 11 bases that match TRBD2. V was clipped by 4 bases and J by 2 bases; unmatched bases: 9. This CDR3 region has 17 residues. Germline V gene sequence: CDR1 WNHNN, CDR2 SYGVQD (reference sequence). CDR3: CASSGSVTSGGQETQYF. For the CDR3, the DNA is TGCGCCAGCAGTGGGTCGGTAACTAGCGGGGGACAAGAGACCCAGTACTTC.

The rearrangement uses TRBV2 and TRBJ2-7; a possible D gene is TRBD2 (6 bases). Per the germline V gene, CDR1 is SNHLY and CDR2 is FYNNEI. This CDR3 region has 14 residues. V was trimmed by 6 bases and J by 2 bases, leaving 14 bases between them. The CDR3 reads CASSPAREPYEQYF. Here the CDR3 DNA reads TGTGCCAGCAGCCCAGCCCGGGAGCCCTACGAGCAGTACTTC.

The chain has TRBV27 and TRBJ1-1, with D unclear. V was trimmed by 5 bases and J by 0 bases, leaving 22 bases between them. The CDR3 length is 18 residues. Germline V CDR1 and CDR2: MNHEY, SMNVEV (reference sequence). CDR3 amino acids: CASSIIPLTAYMNTEAFF. The CDR3 coding sequence is TGTGCCAGCAGTATTATACCCCTCACAGCTTACATGAACACTGAAGCTTTCTTT.